One and the same sample provided the 30 T cell receptor beta chains below, sequenced in a study of control samples from healthy donors and cancer patients. Repertoires were generated with immunoSEQ multiplex PCR, while TCRdb's copy carries only in-frame clones and drops some. This sample carries some 90,000 clones, approximately 93% of them seen once, and the ten largest clones take around 1%. The sequenced sample consisted of blood. Every receptor here comes from a woman between 25 and 40 years old in good health.

This chain links TRBV7-2 with TRBJ1-1; 7 bases fit TRBD1. V dropped 4 bases and J dropped 4; count of bases not matched to a gene: 9. The V gene's germline CDR1 is SGHTA and CDR2 FQGNSA. The CDR3 length is 15 residues. The CDR3 loop is CASSSLQGLGTEAFF. Here the CDR3 DNA reads TGTGCCAGCAGCTCATTACAGGGGCTCGGCACTGAAGCTTTCTTT. Full variable domain (rest looked up from reference TRBV7-2 and TRBJ1-1): GAGVSQSPSNKVTEKGKDVELRCDPISGHTALYWYRQSLGQGLEFLIYFQGNSAPDKSGLPSDRFSAERTGGSVSTLTIQRTQQEDSAVYLCASSSLQGLGTEAFFGQGTRLTVV.

This sequence joins TRBV19 and TRBJ1-1; D may be TRBD1 (5 bases). The V gene's germline CDR1 is LNHDA and CDR2 SQIVND (reference sequence). CDR3 size: 14 residues. Trimming shortened V by 7 bases and J by 0 bases, and 12 bases separated the two germline ends. In DNA, the CDR3 is TGTGCCAGTACGGGGGGGTACATGAACACTGAAGCTTTCTTT. Translated, it gives CASTGGYMNTEAFF.

The chain has TRBV1 and TRBJ2-1; the listed D gene, TRBD2, was not tested against the DNA. TRBV1 is deemed a pseudogene. The CDR3 totals 16 residues. The CDR3: CTSLRASGGLNNEQFF. The CDR3, as DNA: TGCACCAGCCTCCGGGCTAGCGGGGGCCTTAACAATGAGCAGTTCTTC.

V gene TRBV7-3 combines with J gene TRBJ2-3, with TRBD1 matching 9 bases. The germline V gene encodes CDR1 SGHTA and CDR2 FQGTGA. Germline trimming cut 5 bases from V and 3 bases from J; bases unmatched to any gene: 6. This CDR3 has 15 amino acids. This CDR3 is CASSPGTGMTDTQYF. DNA for the CDR3: TGTGCCAGCAGCCCCGGGACAGGGATGACAGATACGCAGTATTTT.

This sequence joins TRBV19 and TRBJ2-3; possible D gene TRBD2, 5 bases. The ends were cut back, 4 bases at V and 4 bases at J, with 12 bases in the middle. The V gene's germline CDR1 is LNHDA and CDR2 SQIVND (reference sequence). CDR3 length: 14 residues. CDR3 coding DNA: TGTGCCAGTAGTACGGGGAGCAGCCCAGATACGCAGTATTTT. This gives the protein CASSTGSSPDTQYF. The complete variable domain, with remaining parts taken from reference TRBV19 and TRBJ2-3, reads DGGITQSPKYLFRKEGQNVTLSCEQNLNHDAMYWYRQDPGQGLRLIYYSQIVNDFQKGDIAEGYSVSREKKESFPLTVTSAQKNPTAFYLCASSTGSSPDTQYFGPGTRLTVL.

The chain joins TRBV7-2 to TRBJ2-1; D is undetermined. Germline CDR1 and CDR2: SGHTA and FQGNSA. The CDR3 has 16 residues. The V end was cut by 0 bases, the J end by 6 bases, with 15 bases between. The CDR3 protein is CASSLASSLLGNEQFF. The CDR3 coding sequence is TGTGCCAGCAGCTTAGCGTCTAGTTTGTTGGGCAATGAGCAGTTCTTC.

V gene TRBV6-5 combines with J gene TRBJ1-5; 8 bases line up with TRBD1. V dropped 6 bases and J dropped 3; count of bases not matched to a gene: 7. This CDR3 is built from 15 residues. Germline CDR1 and CDR2: MNHEY and SVGAGI. CDR3 nucleotides: TGTGCCAGCAGAGACCAGGGGGCTACCAATCAGCCCCAGCATTTT. Translation gives CASRDQGATNQPQHF.

The genes are TRBV6-5 and TRBJ2-2, with D possibly TRBD1 on 6 matching bases. In germline, CDR1 is MNHEY, CDR2 SVGAGI. V was cut by 6 bases and J by 1 base, with 12 bases left in between. The CDR3 is 15 residues long. The CDR3 DNA is TGTGCCAGCAGACCCCCGGGACAGAACACCGGGGAGCTGTTTTTT. It codes for CASRPPGQNTGELFF.

This chain connects TRBV15 to TRBJ2-1; 7 nucleotides match TRBD2. The CDR3 contains 18 residues. V gave up 0 bases and J gave up 3 bases; unmatched junction bases: 11. CDR1 is LNHNV, CDR2 YYDKDF, per germline (reference sequence). The CDR3 DNA follows: TGTGCCACCAGCAGAGATAGGGCTAGCGGATCCCTCTACAATGAGCAGTTCTTC. It is translated as CATSRDRASGSLYNEQFF.

The chain links TRBV6-5 to TRBJ1-4; 9 bases agree with TRBD1. The V segment lost 6 bases and the J segment 5 bases; nucleotides outside the gene matches: 4. The CDR3 has 14 residues. Germline V gene lookup returns CDR1 MNHEY and CDR2 SVGAGI. CDR3 in amino acids: CASSRDRENEKLFF. In DNA form, the CDR3 reads TGTGCCAGCAGCAGGGACAGGGAGAATGAAAAACTGTTTTTT.

This clone was recorded only once. The J gene is TRBJ1-6, the V gene TRBV4-1; D unclear. In germline, CDR1 is MGHRA, CDR2 YSYEKL. Trimming removed 0 bases from V and 7 bases from J, with 19 bases in between. The CDR3 covers 18 residues. The CDR3 nucleotides read TGCGCCAGCAGCCAAGATTCTGTCCGGGTCGGGGTGAATTCACCCCTCCACTTT. Translated, it gives CASSQDSVRVGVNSPLHF.

The chain uses TRBV11-2 and TRBJ1-1; no reliable D call. V lost 8 bases and J 1 base, leaving 14 bases between the germline ends. This CDR3 is 14 amino acids long. CDR1 is SGHAT and CDR2 is FQNNGV in the germline V gene. The CDR3 sequence: CASAPGLGNTEAFF. Here the CDR3 DNA reads TGTGCCAGCGCACCGGGCTTAGGGAACACTGAAGCTTTCTTT.

The chain links TRBV15 to TRBJ2-1, with a possible D match to TRBD1 (5 bases). The CDR3 runs to 15 residues. Trimming stripped 7 bases from V and 4 bases from J, with 17 bases between. Germline loops: CDR1 LNHNV, CDR2 YYDKDF (reference sequence). CDR3 sequence (DNA): TGTGCCACCAAAAGGGCAGGGTCGGGTTACAATGAGCAGTTCTTC. Its protein product is CATKRAGSGYNEQFF.

The V and J genes are TRBV11-3 and TRBJ2-2; perhaps TRBD2 as D (5 bases). CDR1 SGHNT and CDR2 YENEEA come from the germline V gene. The CDR3 is made up of 18 amino acids. The V gene lost 2 bases and the J gene lost 0 bases, with 16 bases spanning the gap. The CDR3 loop reads CASSLRSGPGPNTGELFF. The CDR3 DNA follows: TGTGCCAGCAGCTTAAGGAGCGGTCCGGGCCCGAACACCGGGGAGCTGTTTTTT.

The chain is built from TRBV10-3 and TRBJ2-3; 11 bases map to TRBD2. This CDR3 is built from 20 residues. V lost 3 bases and J lost 0; bases outside the gene matches: 14. Germline values: CDR1 ENHRY, CDR2 SYGVKD. This CDR3 is CAISDPWGLAGGESTDTQYF. The DNA of the CDR3 is TGTGCCATCAGTGACCCCTGGGGGCTAGCGGGGGGAGAAAGCACAGATACGCAGTATTTT.

V gene TRBV24-1 combines with J gene TRBJ2-1; a weak D match, TRBD1 (5 bases). V lost 0 bases, J lost 6 bases, and 11 bases lay in between. Looked up from germline, CDR1 is KGHDR and CDR2 is SFDVKD. The CDR3 is made up of 15 amino acids. The DNA of the CDR3 is TGTGCCACCAGTGATTTGGTGGGGCTGAGCAATGAGCAGTTCTTC. This translates into CATSDLVGLSNEQFF.

As for this clone: The same CDR3 also results from other DNA sequences found in this sample. V is TRBV11-3 and J is TRBJ2-1, with a tentative D call TRBD2 (6 bases). Germline values: CDR1 SGHNT, CDR2 YENEEA. V was clipped by 4 bases and J by 10 bases, with 8 bases between them. The CDR3 sequence is 11 residues long. The CDR3 loop reads CASSSGLEQFF. The CDR3 bases are TGTGCCAGCAGCTCGGGACTGGAGCAGTTCTTC.

The rearrangement uses TRBV15 and TRBJ1-1, with D hard to call. Deletions cut 0 bases from V and 1 base from J, with 12 bases between. CDR1 is LNHNV, CDR2 YYDKDF, per germline (reference sequence). CDR3 size: 16 residues. CDR3 DNA: TGTGCCACCAGCAGAGAACCCCCGCAGACGAACACTGAAGCTTTCTTT. Protein product: CATSREPPQTNTEAFF.

The chain combines TRBV2 with TRBJ1-5; no clear D. V lost 4 bases and J lost 3, with 10 bases in between. The CDR3 loop spans 14 amino acids. Germline assignment: CDR1 SNHLY and CDR2 FYNNEI. CDR3 sequence: CASSVIGPNQPQHF. CDR3 nucleotide sequence: TGTGCCAGCAGTGTAATAGGCCCCAATCAGCCCCAGCATTTT.

V is TRBV3-1 (or the pseudogene TRBV3-2) and J is TRBJ1-3, with no clear D. Germline V CDR1 and CDR2: LGHDT, YNNKEL (reference sequence). Trimming stripped 5 bases from V and 0 bases from J, with 11 bases between. The CDR3 has 15 residues. The CDR3 DNA sequence: TGTGCCAGCAGCGACGCTGTTATCTCTGGAAACACCATATATTTT. Its protein is CASSDAVISGNTIYF.

J is TRBJ2-3 and V is TRBV15; D uncertain. Germline CDR1 is LNHNV and CDR2 is YYDKDF (reference sequence). Trimming stripped 0 bases from V and 6 bases from J, with 13 bases between. The CDR3 is made up of 15 amino acids. CDR3 amino acids: CATSREGLILDTQYF. The CDR3 coding sequence is TGTGCCACCAGCAGAGAAGGGCTCATTCTGGATACGCAGTATTTT.

V and J are TRBV7-2 and TRBJ2-5; no firm D call. Between the trimmed V and J ends, which lost 2 bases and 2 bases, there was a span of 9 bases. CDR3 length equals 14 residues. Germline CDR1 and CDR2: SGHTA and FQGNSA. CDR3 protein: CASSLMGTQETQYF. CDR3 nucleotides: TGTGCCAGCAGCTTAATGGGAACACAAGAGACCCAGTACTTC.

The chain joins TRBV19 to TRBJ2-3, with 10 bases fitting TRBD2. The length of the CDR3 is 16 residues. The V gene end was trimmed by 5 bases and the J gene end by 4 bases; junction bases not matched to a gene: 9. CDR1 and CDR2 (germline): LNHDA, SQIVND (reference sequence). CDR3 sequence reads: CASSAPGLASADTQYF. In nucleotides, the CDR3 is TGTGCCAGTAGTGCCCCGGGACTAGCGAGCGCAGATACGCAGTATTTT. The whole variable domain, remainder taken from reference TRBV19 and TRBJ2-3, is DGGITQSPKYLFRKEGQNVTLSCEQNLNHDAMYWYRQDPGQGLRLIYYSQIVNDFQKGDIAEGYSVSREKKESFPLTVTSAQKNPTAFYLCASSAPGLASADTQYFGPGTRLTVL.

This chain joins TRBV6-5 and TRBJ1-6, with D maybe TRBD1 (5 bases). V was trimmed by 8 bases and J by 0 bases, leaving 11 bases between them. The CDR3 is 15 residues long. Germline CDR1 reads MNHEY; CDR2 reads SVGAGI. The CDR3 sequence: CASSRGSSYNSPLHF. Written as DNA, the CDR3 is TGTGCCAGCTCCCGGGGCAGCTCCTATAATTCACCCCTCCACTTT.

This chain joins TRBV3-1 (or the pseudogene TRBV3-2) and TRBJ1-2, with D possibly matching TRBD1 (6 bases). The CDR3 runs 16 residues. Trimming removed 1 base from V and 3 bases from J, with 15 bases in between. Germline CDR1 is LGHDT and CDR2 is YNNKEL (reference sequence). The CDR3 bases are TGTGCCAGCAGCCAAGGAACAGGGAGTACTGACTATGGCTACACCTTC. Encoded protein: CASSQGTGSTDYGYTF.

Here the CDR3 DNA reads TGTGCCAGCAGCTCTAGCGGGGACACAGATACGCAGTATTTT. Translation: CASSSSGDTDTQYF. V gene TRBV7-6 combines with J gene TRBJ2-3; 9 bases are shared with TRBD2. Germline assignment: CDR1 SGHVS and CDR2 FNYEAQ. The CDR3 spans 14 residues. V lost 4 bases to trimming and J lost 2 bases; unmatched junction nucleotides: 1.

V usage is TRBV19 and J usage is TRBJ1-5; 9 bases fit TRBD1. V was pared by 8 bases and J by 6 bases, with 14 bases of the junction left unmatched. Germline assignment: CDR1 LNHDA and CDR2 SQIVND (reference sequence). The CDR3 runs 16 residues. The CDR3 DNA is TGTGCCAGTGTGGAACAGGGGGCGCGGGCCAGTCAGCCCCAGCATTTT. Its protein is CASVEQGARASQPQHF.

This chain links TRBV5-5 with TRBJ2-6, with D perhaps matching TRBD1 (5 bases). V lost 4 bases to trimming and J lost 2 bases, with 10 bases between them. Germline V gene sequence: CDR1 SGHKS, CDR2 YYEKEE (reference sequence). This CDR3 region has 15 residues. The DNA of the CDR3 is TGTGCCAGCAGCATCCGACAGACTGGGGCCAACGTCCTGACTTTC. It codes for CASSIRQTGANVLTF.

V gene TRBV3-1 (or the pseudogene TRBV3-2) combines with J gene TRBJ2-7; D is undetermined. Looked up from germline, CDR1 is LGHDT and CDR2 is YNNKEL (reference sequence). Trimming removed 5 bases from V and 2 bases from J, with 4 bases in between. The CDR3 loop spans 11 amino acids. CDR3 sequence: CASSDTYEQYF. DNA for the CDR3: TGTGCCAGCAGCGACACCTACGAGCAGTACTTC.

This chain connects TRBV5-1 to TRBJ2-3; D call uncertain. This CDR3 is built from 16 residues. Trimming shortened V by 0 bases and J by 2 bases, and 13 bases separated the two germline ends. The germline V gene has CDR1 SGHRS and CDR2 YFSETQ. CDR3 protein: CASSLGTPPPTDTQYF. The CDR3 DNA follows: TGCGCCAGCAGCTTGGGCACTCCACCACCCACAGATACGCAGTATTTT.